This TCR beta chain was sequenced during a study of regulatory T cells in long-lasting Graves disease. Relying on iRepertoire HTBI primers and Arm-PCR of CDR3 regions, the team built TCR beta libraries. From the multiplex PCR reads, TCRdb called clonotypes with MiXCR, one entry per CDR3 protein. The data hold some 200,000 distinct CDR3 sequences, with roughly 18% observed a single time. This clonotype was counted at least ten times. Antigen unknown. The sample's time point: newly diagnosed GD, antithyroid drugs for less than 3 months. PBMC RNA served as the TCR library source. This CDR3 has 14 amino acids. V lost 6 bases, J lost 4 bases, and 1 base stayed unmatched. Points from the study as a whole: Because few samples were included, accuracy may have been lower.

The sample also formed part of further work on T cells in Graves' hyperthyroidism and ophthalmopathy. As that report states: The TCR CDR3 first-round RT-PCR relied on the HTBI primer set.

The sequenced sample was peripheral blood mononuclear cells (PBMCs), obtained at new diagnosis, from a patient treated with antithyroid drugs. The origin of this receptor is a woman aged 30 to 39 with Graves disease. The chain recombines TRBV12-3 or TRBV12-4 with TRBJ2-2; 11 bases align to TRBD2. CDR3 sequence reads: CASRLAGVTGELFF. The CDR3 DNA reads as TGTGCCAGCAGACTAGCGGGGGTCACCGGGGAGCTGTTTTTT.